The next 2 T cell receptor beta chains were all read from a single sample in a study of T cells in localized non-small cell lung cancer. Sequenced by immunoSEQ multiplex PCR; TCRdb stores in-frame clones only, minus some. The table records approximately 41,000 clones, 90% to 95% of them present only once. The sample consisted of PBMCs, taken before any cancer treatment. Source of these receptors: a woman aged 40-70 years with stage II lung adenocarcinoma.

The gene calls are TRBV9 and TRBJ2-6, with D unresolved. Germline loops: CDR1 SGDLS, CDR2 YYNGEE. The CDR3 sequence is 13 residues long. The germline V and J ends were trimmed by 0 bases and 4 bases, with 2 bases remaining between them. This CDR3 reads CASSVAGANVLTF. The CDR3 bases are TGTGCCAGCAGCGTAGCGGGGGCCAACGTCCTGACTTTC.

The chain is built from TRBV19 and TRBJ2-2, with D perhaps matching TRBD1 or TRBD2 (5 bases each). The CDR3 contains 13 residues. V lost 8 bases and J lost 3, with 10 bases in between. CDR1 is LNHDA and CDR2 is SQIVND in the germline V gene (reference sequence). DNA for the CDR3: TGTGCCAGTTCGAGGGGATACACCGGGGAGCTGTTTTTT. This sequence encodes CASSRGYTGELFF.